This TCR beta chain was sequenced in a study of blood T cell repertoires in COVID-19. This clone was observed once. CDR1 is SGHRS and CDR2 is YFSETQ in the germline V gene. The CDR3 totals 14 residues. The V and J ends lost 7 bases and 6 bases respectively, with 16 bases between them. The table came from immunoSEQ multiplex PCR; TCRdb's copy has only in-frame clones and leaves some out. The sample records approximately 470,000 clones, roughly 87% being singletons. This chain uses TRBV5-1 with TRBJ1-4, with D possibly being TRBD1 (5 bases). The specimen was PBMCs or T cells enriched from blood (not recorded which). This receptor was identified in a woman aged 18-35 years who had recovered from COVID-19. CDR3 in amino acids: CASSSRGGDEKLFF. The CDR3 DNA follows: TGCGCCAGCTCCTCCCGGGGGGGAGATGAAAAACTGTTTTTT.